The 23 T cell receptor beta chains below come from one sample, sequenced in a study of CD8 T cells in ankylosing spondylitis. TCRdb fed the 5' RACE reads into MiXCR, producing one record per CDR3 protein. Of about 39,000 distinct CDR3 sequences in the sample, 9% to 12% were seen once. Sequenced sample: blood, either unsorted or a sorted T cell fraction (not recorded which). All receptors come from a male donor with ankylosing spondylitis or in good health (not recorded which).

This clonotype has a count of ten or more. Here the CDR3 reads CASKMTSGNPDTQYF. DNA of the CDR3: TGTGCCAGCAAAATGACTAGCGGGAACCCAGATACGCAGTATTTT. The chain employs TRBV2 and TRBJ2-3; TRBD2 aligns across 11 bases. The length of the CDR3 is 15 residues. With 7 bases clipped from V and 4 bases from J, the junction kept 7 bases outside the gene matches. Germline CDR1 reads SNHLY; CDR2 reads FYNNEI.

In its sample, this clonotype was seen many times. The chain links TRBV5-1 to TRBJ2-5, with TRBD2 matching over 7 bases. Germline V lookup: CDR1 SGHRS, CDR2 YFSETQ. Germline trimming cut 0 bases from V and 5 bases from J; bases unmatched to any gene: 4. The CDR3 covers 14 residues. The CDR3: CASSLGQGGETQYF. DNA of the CDR3: TGCGCCAGCAGCTTGGGTCAGGGAGGGGAGACCCAGTACTTC.

This clonotype was counted at least ten times. The V call is TRBV7-6, the J call TRBJ1-3; D remains ambiguous. Germline V gene sequence: CDR1 SGHVS, CDR2 FNYEAQ. V gave up 4 bases and J gave up 4 bases, with 14 bases separating them. This CDR3 comprises 15 residues. CDR3 DNA: TGTGCCAGCAGCTACACGGGAGGGAACGGAAACACCATATATTTT. Translation gives CASSYTGGNGNTIYF. The whole variable domain, remainder taken from reference TRBV7-6 and TRBJ1-3, is GAGVSQSPRYKVTKRGQDVALRCDPISGHVSLYWYRQALGQGPEFLTYFNYEAQQDKSGLPNDRFSAERPEGSISTLTIQRTEQRDSAMYRCASSYTGGNGNTIYFGEGSWLTVV.

This clonotype was recorded many times. The chain recombines TRBV4-3 with TRBJ2-7; 7 positions match TRBD2. The CDR3 is 15 amino acids. The germline gives CDR1 LGHNA, CDR2 YSLEER. Unmatched junction bases numbered 8, after V lost 2 bases and J lost 4 bases. For the CDR3, the DNA is TGCGCCAGCAGCCAATTGACGGGAGGAGAGTACGAGCAGTACTTC. Protein: CASSQLTGGEYEQYF.

This clonotype was detected ten times or more. This sequence joins TRBV7-3 and TRBJ2-1; a weak D match, TRBD2 (5 bases). Germline assignment: CDR1 SGHTA and CDR2 FQGTGA. The length of the CDR3 is 13 residues. Trimming pared 1 base from V and 7 bases from J, leaving 8 bases between. The CDR3 sequence: CASSLMGSNEQFF. The DNA of the CDR3 is TGTGCCAGCAGCTTAATGGGGAGTAATGAGCAGTTCTTC. The full variable domain, in which reference TRBV7-3 and TRBJ2-1 provide the parts outside the CDR3, is GAGVSQTPSNKVTEKGKYVELRCDPISGHTALYWYRQSLGQGPEFLIYFQGTGAADDSGLPNDRFFAVRPEGSVSTLKIQRTERGDSAVYLCASSLMGSNEQFFGPGTRLTVL.

This clonotype was detected many times. This sequence joins TRBV20-1 and TRBJ2-2, with D maybe TRBD2 (6 bases). The CDR3 covers 15 residues. Germline V gene lookup returns CDR1 DFQATT and CDR2 SNEGSKA (reference sequence). Trimming took 5 bases from V and 1 from J, leaving 14 bases between them. As DNA, the CDR3 is TGCAGTGCTGGAGGGGTTCCGGGGAACACCGGGGAGCTGTTTTTT. Translation: CSAGGVPGNTGELFF.

Many counts were recorded for this clonotype. This rearrangement joins TRBV9 to TRBJ2-3, with a possible D match to TRBD1 (5 bases). Germline V lookup: CDR1 SGDLS, CDR2 YYNGEE. Trimming took off 0 bases at V and 0 bases at J, with 11 bases between the two ends. The CDR3 runs 16 residues. DNA of the CDR3: TGTGCCAGCAGCGTAGACAGGCGTGCTAGCACAGATACGCAGTATTTT. Its translation: CASSVDRRASTDTQYF. Together with reference TRBV9 and TRBJ2-3, the CDR3 gives the full variable domain: DSGVTQTPKHLITATGQRVTLRCSPRSGDLSVYWYQQSLDQGLQFLIQYYNGEERAKGNILERFSAQQFPDLHSELNLSSLELGDSALYFCASSVDRRASTDTQYFGPGTRLTVL.

This clonotype was observed at least ten times. This chain connects TRBV7-3 to TRBJ2-1; 12 nucleotides match TRBD2. The CDR3 is 13 residues long. CDR1 is SGHTA, CDR2 FQGTGA, per germline. J gave up 15 bases and V 5 bases, and 8 bases lay outside the gene matches. CDR3 in DNA: TGTGCCAGCAGCCCCTCGACTAGCGGGAGTCGGTTCTTC. Translation gives CASSPSTSGSRFF. The full variable domain, completed using reference TRBV7-3 and TRBJ2-1, is GAGVSQTPSNKVTEKGKYVELRCDPISGHTALYWYRQSLGQGPEFLIYFQGTGAADDSGLPNDRFFAVRPEGSVSTLKIQRTERGDSAVYLCASSPSTSGSRFFGPGTRLTVL.

This clonotype was seen ten or more times. The gene calls are TRBV12-3 or TRBV12-4 and TRBJ2-1; 9 nucleotides match TRBD2. This CDR3 is built from 13 residues. V lost 3 bases, J lost 6 bases, and 0 bases stayed unmatched. The CDR3 DNA sequence: TGTGCCAGCAGTTTTAGCGGGAGCAATGAGCAGTTCTTC. Translating it yields CASSFSGSNEQFF.

This clonotype showed up many times. The CDR3 spells CAIRKGLQQNTGELFF. CDR3 DNA: TGTGCCATCAGGAAGGGACTACAACAGAACACCGGGGAGCTGTTTTTT. The chain uses TRBV10-3 and TRBJ2-2; 7 bases are shared with TRBD2. Germline V gene data show CDR1 as ENHRY and CDR2 as SYGVKD. This CDR3 has 16 amino acids. V was pared by 6 bases and J by 1 base, with 8 bases of the junction left unmatched.

This clonotype was seen repeatedly, ten times or more. The chain joins TRBV7-9 to TRBJ2-7; 12 nucleotides align to TRBD2. Germline CDR1 SEHNR, CDR2 FQNEAQ (reference sequence). The CDR3 has 15 amino acids. V gave up 7 bases and J gave up 5 bases; unmatched junction bases: 9. The chain's CDR3 is CASTPTSGSPHEQYF. CDR3 nucleotides: TGTGCCAGCACCCCGACTAGCGGGAGTCCCCACGAGCAGTACTTC.

This clonotype turned up a few times. The rearrangement uses TRBV2 and TRBJ1-3, with TRBD1 as a possible D gene (6 bases). Per the germline V gene, CDR1 is SNHLY and CDR2 is FYNNEI. CDR3 size: 14 residues. V was pared by 1 base and J by 12 bases, with 16 bases between. CDR3 in amino acids: CASSEDWGGRGIYF. In nucleotides, the CDR3 is TGTGCCAGCAGTGAAGATTGGGGGGGCCGCGGCATATATTTT.

J is TRBJ2-3 and V is TRBV6-6; the D gene is possibly TRBD2 (6 bases). Germline V CDR1 and CDR2: MNHNY, SVGAGI (reference sequence). The CDR3 covers 12 residues. Trimming removed 10 bases from V and 6 bases from J, with 14 bases in between. The CDR3 coding sequence is TGTGCCATATCGGGGGTTAGCGATACGCAGTATTTT. Encoded protein: CAISGVSDTQYF.

This clonotype was observed many times. The chain recombines TRBV20-1 with TRBJ2-3, with a possible D match to TRBD2 (6 bases). Germline V gene lookup returns CDR1 DFQATT and CDR2 SNEGSKA (reference sequence). CDR3 length equals 12 residues. The ends were cut back, 3 bases at V and 4 bases at J, with 8 bases in the middle. The CDR3 spells CSASGSADTQYF. As DNA, the CDR3 is TGCAGTGCTAGCGGGAGCGCAGATACGCAGTATTTT.

In this sample, this clonotype turned up a few times. The rearrangement links TRBV9 to TRBJ2-5; D perhaps matches TRBD1 (6 bases). Germline lookup yields CDR1 SGDLS and CDR2 YYNGEE. The CDR3 has 13 residues. The V gene lost 3 bases and the J gene lost 5 bases, with 11 bases spanning the gap. CDR3 sequence (DNA): TGTGCCAGCAGCGATCCAGGGGAGGAGACCCAGTACTTC. Translating gives CASSDPGEETQYF.

In its sample, this clonotype was seen many times. The V and J genes are TRBV5-1 and TRBJ2-7, with D perhaps being TRBD1 or TRBD2 (5 bases each). The CDR3 is 13 residues long. Germline values: CDR1 SGHRS, CDR2 YFSETQ. Trimming removed 2 bases from V and 6 bases from J, with 12 bases in between. In DNA, the CDR3 is TGCGCCAGCAGCTTAGATAGAGGGACCGAGCAGTACTTC. Its protein is CASSLDRGTEQYF.

This clonotype has a count of ten or more. V usage is TRBV7-2 and J usage is TRBJ1-1; 8 bases are shared with TRBD1. The CDR3 consists of 13 residues. Per the germline V gene, CDR1 is SGHTA and CDR2 is FQGNSA. The junction had 6 bases not matched to a gene; V was cut back by 6 bases and J by 6 bases. The CDR3 is CASSWTGWAEAFF. Written as DNA, the CDR3 is TGTGCCAGCAGTTGGACAGGGTGGGCTGAAGCTTTCTTT.

This clonotype came up many times. CDR3 region: CASRETGNPTYEQYF. DNA for the CDR3: TGCGCCAGCAGAGAGACAGGGAATCCCACCTACGAGCAGTACTTC. This chain connects TRBV5-1 to TRBJ2-7; 7 bases align to TRBD1. Germline V gene lookup returns CDR1 SGHRS and CDR2 YFSETQ. The CDR3 covers 15 residues. Unmatched junction bases numbered 10, after V lost 5 bases and J lost 2 bases. Complete variable domain (other parts from reference TRBV5-1 and TRBJ2-7): KAGVTQTPRYLIKTRGQQVTLSCSPISGHRSVSWYQQTPGQGLQFLFEYFSETQRNKGNFPGRFSGRQFSNSRSEMNVSTLELGDSALYLCASRETGNPTYEQYFGPGTRLTVT.

This clonotype was seen repeatedly, ten times or more. The chain recombines TRBV5-1 with TRBJ2-1, with TRBD2 matching over 13 bases. V shed 4 bases, J shed 8 bases, and the junction held 6 bases outside the gene matches. The CDR3 has 15 residues. Looked up from germline, CDR1 is SGHRS and CDR2 is YFSETQ. DNA for the CDR3: TGCGCCAGCAGCGATGGACTAGCGGGAGAGGATGAGCAGTTCTTC. It yields the protein CASSDGLAGEDEQFF.

V gene TRBV5-1 combines with J gene TRBJ2-1, with 10 nucleotides matching TRBD2. V was pared by 5 bases and J by 7 bases, with 9 bases of the junction left unmatched. The CDR3 runs 15 residues. Looked up from germline, CDR1 is SGHRS and CDR2 is YFSETQ. The CDR3 loop is CASSLTSGMANEQFF. CDR3 bases: TGCGCCAGCAGTCTCACTAGCGGGATGGCGAATGAGCAGTTCTTC. Variable domain in full (rest from reference TRBV5-1 and TRBJ2-1): KAGVTQTPRYLIKTRGQQVTLSCSPISGHRSVSWYQQTPGQGLQFLFEYFSETQRNKGNFPGRFSGRQFSNSRSEMNVSTLELGDSALYLCASSLTSGMANEQFFGPGTRLTVL.

The CDR3 loop reads CASSVDRDGYTF. The CDR3 DNA follows: TGTGCCAGCAGCGTAGACAGGGATGGCTACACCTTC. The chain links TRBV9 to TRBJ1-2, with D possibly being TRBD1 (6 bases). This CDR3 spans 12 amino acids. V was shortened by 0 bases and J by 6 bases, with 6 bases between the two germline ends. The germline V gene has CDR1 SGDLS and CDR2 YYNGEE.

The table lists this clonotype with many counts. This chain connects TRBV5-1 to TRBJ1-1; D not resolved. The CDR3 is made up of 14 amino acids. Germline V gene sequence: CDR1 SGHRS, CDR2 YFSETQ. With 0 bases removed from V and 2 bases from J, the gap between germline ends came to 8 bases. The CDR3 is CASSLARINTEAFF. The DNA of the CDR3 is TGCGCCAGCAGCTTGGCCCGGATTAACACTGAAGCTTTCTTT.

This clonotype was counted many times. V gene TRBV30 combines with J gene TRBJ2-7, with D maybe TRBD1 (5 bases). Germline V gives CDR1 GTSNPN, CDR2 SVGIG (reference sequence). V lost 8 bases to trimming and J lost 5 bases, with 28 bases between them. The CDR3 consists of 16 residues. The CDR3 DNA sequence: TGTGCCAGCAGTACACGCCTGAGACAGAAGTTTGACGAGCAGTACTTC. Its protein is CASSTRLRQKFDEQYF.